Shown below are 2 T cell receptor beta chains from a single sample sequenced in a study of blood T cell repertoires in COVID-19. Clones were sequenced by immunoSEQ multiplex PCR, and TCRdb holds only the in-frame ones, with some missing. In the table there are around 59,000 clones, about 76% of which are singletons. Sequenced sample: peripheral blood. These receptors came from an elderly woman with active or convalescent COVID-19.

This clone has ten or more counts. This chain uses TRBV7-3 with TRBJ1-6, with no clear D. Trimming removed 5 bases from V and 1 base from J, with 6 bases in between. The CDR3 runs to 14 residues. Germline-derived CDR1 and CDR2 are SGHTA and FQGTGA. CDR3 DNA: TGTGCCAGCAGCGTCGGGTCCTATAATTCACCCCTCCACTTT. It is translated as CASSVGSYNSPLHF.

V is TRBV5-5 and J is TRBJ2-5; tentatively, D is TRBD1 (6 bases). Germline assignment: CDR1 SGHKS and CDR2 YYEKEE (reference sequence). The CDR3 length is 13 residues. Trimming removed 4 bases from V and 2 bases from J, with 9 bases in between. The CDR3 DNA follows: TGTGCCAGCAGCAGGACAGCTCAAGAGACCCAGTACTTC. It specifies CASSRTAQETQYF.